This entry lists 7 T cell receptor beta chains sequenced from one sample in a study of tumor-infiltrating lymphocytes in localized non-small cell lung cancer. Some clones are missing from TCRdb's copy, which holds only in-frame ones; the method was immunoSEQ multiplex PCR. This repertoire shows just over 9,500 clones, 70% to 85% found once; its top ten account for just over 9.5%. Sequencing input: lung tumor tissue. The origin of the receptors is a human donor with non-small cell lung cancer.

This chain uses TRBV7-6 with TRBJ2-1; D is ambiguous. This CDR3 region has 12 residues. Germline CDR1 reads SGHVS; CDR2 reads FNYEAQ. V dropped 5 bases and J dropped 5 bases, with 7 bases sitting between them. CDR3 bases: TGTGCCAGCAGCCCCCAAAACAATGAGCAGTTCTTC. As protein: CASSPQNNEQFF. Full variable domain (rest looked up from reference TRBV7-6 and TRBJ2-1): GAGVSQSPRYKVTKRGQDVALRCDPISGHVSLYWYRQALGQGPEFLTYFNYEAQQDKSGLPNDRFSAERPEGSISTLTIQRTEQRDSAMYRCASSPQNNEQFFGPGTRLTVL.

In this sample, this clone turned up a few times. The gene calls are TRBV27 and TRBJ2-7; no clear D. Trimming pared 4 bases from V and 3 bases from J, leaving 19 bases between. Germline CDR1 MNHEY, CDR2 SMNVEV (reference sequence). The CDR3 contains 16 residues. DNA for the CDR3: TGTGCCAGCAGTTATATGTTTCCGCAGCGCCACTACGAGCAGTACTTC. The encoded protein is CASSYMFPQRHYEQYF.

V is TRBV27 and J is TRBJ1-2, with D perhaps TRBD1 (5 bases). The CDR3 spans 14 residues. Deletions cut 3 bases from V and 8 bases from J, with 16 bases between. Germline CDR1 MNHEY, CDR2 SMNVEV (reference sequence). Here the CDR3 reads CASSLEGRVGGYTF. CDR3 DNA: TGTGCCAGCAGTTTGGAGGGGCGGGTGGGCGGCTACACCTTC.

The chain has TRBV6-5 and TRBJ1-2; 8 bases fit TRBD1. Germline V gene data show CDR1 as MNHEY and CDR2 as SVGAGI. The ends lost 7 bases at V and 7 bases at J; junction bases unmatched: 8. The CDR3 totals 13 residues. CDR3 DNA: TGTGCCAGCAAGATACAGGGGGTAGGTGGCTACACCTTC. As protein: CASKIQGVGGYTF.

The CDR3 here is CASSLLSGVSQVSTEAFF. The DNA for the CDR3 is TGTGCCAGCAGTTTATTAAGTGGGGTCAGCCAAGTTAGCACTGAAGCTTTCTTT. The chain carries TRBV28 and TRBJ1-1; D gene unclear. Looked up from germline, CDR1 is MDHEN and CDR2 is SYDVKM. Trimming shortened V by 1 base and J by 4 bases, and 22 bases separated the two germline ends. This CDR3 has 18 amino acids.

The gene calls are TRBV4-2 and TRBJ2-3, with TRBD1 matching 9 bases. The CDR3 is 17 amino acids. Germline trimming cut 0 bases from V and 2 bases from J; bases unmatched to any gene: 6. CDR1 and CDR2 from the germline V gene are LGHNA and YNFKEQ. DNA of the CDR3: TGTGCCAGCAGCCAAGATAGGGACAGGGCCCTCACAGATACGCAGTATTTT. This sequence encodes CASSQDRDRALTDTQYF.

The V gene is TRBV2, the J gene TRBJ1-2; a possible D gene is TRBD1 (6 bases). V was trimmed by 4 bases and J by 4 bases, leaving 13 bases between them. CDR1 and CDR2 (germline): SNHLY, FYNNEI. The CDR3 is 14 residues long. The CDR3 loop is CASSGQVSSYGYTF. The DNA for the CDR3 is TGTGCCAGCAGTGGACAGGTGTCGTCCTATGGCTACACCTTC.